These T cell receptor beta chains were read from a single sample in a study of blood T cell repertoires in COVID-19. The repertoire was sequenced with immunoSEQ multiplex PCR; TCRdb's copy has only in-frame clones and lacks some. The table has approximately 170,000 clones, around 80% seen once; the top ten hold approximately 10%. The sequenced sample consisted of peripheral blood. Every receptor here comes from a man in his 60s with active or convalescent COVID-19. Each CDR3 is given with its conserved first and last residue. Each record gives: clone size, V gene, D gene, J gene, CDR3 protein, CDR3 DNA. The D gene is left open where the match is weak. Clone size is stated in some rows and not others, as once, few, many or a class when expanded.

>NA|TRBV11-2|TRBD2|TRBJ2-1
CASSNRGLAHNEQFF
TGTGCCAGCAGCAATAGAGGACTAGCGCACAATGAGCAGTTCTTC
>NA|TRBV21-1|NA|TRBJ2-7
CASSKDGSVSYEQYF
TGTGCCAGCAGCAAAGACGGCAGCGTCTCCTACGAGCAGTACTTC
>NA|TRBV6-1|NA|TRBJ1-2
CASSDTGNFNYGYTF
TGTGCCAGCAGTGATACAGGGAATTTTAACTATGGCTACACCTTC
>NA|TRBV20-1|NA|TRBJ2-7
CSAGGTVEQYF
TGCAGTGCAGGCGGGACGGTCGAGCAGTACTTC
>NA|TRBV19|NA|TRBJ1-1
CASTPTVGIQTTEAFF
TGTGCCAGTACTCCGACAGTGGGGATTCAAACAACTGAAGCTTTCTTT
>NA|TRBV18|NA|TRBJ2-3
CASSLAGKKDTQYF
TGTGCCAGCTCCCTGGCCGGGAAGAAAGATACGCAGTATTTT
>NA|TRBV19|TRBD2|TRBJ2-2
CASSPTSGGTGELFF
TGTGCCAGTAGTCCCACATCCGGGGGGACCGGGGAGCTGTTTTTT
>few|TRBV21-1|NA|TRBJ2-2
CASSKGRRAGELFF
TGTGCCAGCAGCAAAGGAAGGAGGGCCGGGGAGCTGTTTTTT
>NA|TRBV9|TRBD1|TRBJ1-6
CASSVGQGASPLHF
TGTGCCAGTTCGGTAGGACAGGGGGCTTCACCCCTCCACTTT
>NA|TRBV5-1|TRBD2|TRBJ2-1
CASSLAGGSSYNEQFF
TGCGCCAGCAGCCTAGCGGGGGGGAGCTCCTACAATGAGCAGTTCTTC
>NA|TRBV19|NA|TRBJ1-1
CASSIGLRSTEAFF
TGTGCCAGTAGTATCGGACTCCGTTCCACTGAAGCTTTCTTT
>NA|TRBV6-6|TRBD2|TRBJ2-2
CAIRDYREELFF
TGTGCCATCCGGGACTACAGAGAGGAGCTGTTTTTT
>NA|TRBV29-1|NA|TRBJ1-1
CSDRGGTEAFF
TGCAGCGACCGGGGGGGCACTGAAGCTTTCTTT
>NA|TRBV6-5|TRBD2|TRBJ2-1
CASSYLSGSDVGQFF
TGTGCCAGCAGTTACCTGAGCGGGAGTGATGTAGGGCAGTTCTTC
>few|TRBV10-3|TRBD2|TRBJ2-3
CAISDGRSTDTQYF
TGTGCCATCAGTGACGGGAGGAGCACAGATACGCAGTATTTT
>NA|TRBV4-1|TRBD1|TRBJ2-5
CASSHAIRTGQETQYF
TGCGCCAGCAGCCATGCCATCCGGACAGGGCAAGAGACCCAGTACTTC
>once|TRBV19|TRBD1|TRBJ1-1
CASSPRRGQVNTEAFF
TGTGCCAGTAGTCCCCGGAGGGGGCAGGTGAACACTGAAGCTTTCTTT
>NA|TRBV28|TRBD2|TRBJ2-1
CASSLGTSGSNEQFF
TGTGCCAGCAGTTTAGGGACTAGCGGGAGCAATGAGCAGTTCTTC
>once|TRBV2|TRBD1|TRBJ1-1
CASSRTGMNTEAFF
TGTGCCAGCAGTCGGACAGGGATGAACACTGAAGCTTTCTTT
>NA|TRBV7-2|NA|TRBJ1-1
CAPARGQEAFF
TGTGCCCCCGCCCGAGGGCAGGAAGCTTTCTTT
>NA|TRBV4-1|NA|TRBJ1-1
CASSQDTVSRGMNTEAFF
TGCGCCAGCAGCCAAGATACTGTGAGCAGGGGAATGAACACTGAAGCTTTCTTT
>NA|TRBV28|NA|TRBJ1-4
CASNTVSTNEKLFF
TGTGCCAGCAATACAGTATCTACTAATGAAAAACTGTTTTTT
>many|TRBV6-1|TRBD1|TRBJ1-5
CASSVGTGYSNQPQHF
TGTGCCAGCAGTGTGGGGACAGGGTATAGCAATCAGCCCCAGCATTTT
>NA|TRBV6-4|NA|TRBJ1-1
CASRKTGGPTGTEAFF
TGTGCCAGCAGAAAGACCGGGGGGCCGACAGGAACTGAAGCTTTCTTT
>NA|TRBV6-5|TRBD1|TRBJ2-5
CASSQSTGSSYF
TGTGCCAGCAGTCAATCGACAGGGAGTAGTTACTTC
>NA|TRBV25-1|NA|TRBJ1-5
CASSAGAGQPQHF
TGTGCCAGCAGTGCAGGGGCTGGCCAGCCCCAGCATTTT
>NA|TRBV2|NA|TRBJ2-7
CASGRGLLGYEQYF
TGTGCCAGCGGTCGGGGTTTGTTAGGCTACGAGCAGTACTTC
>NA|TRBV27|TRBD2|TRBJ2-1
CASSPTSGTWNEQFF
TGTGCCAGCAGTCCAACTAGCGGGACATGGAATGAGCAGTTCTTC
>NA|TRBV6-2/TRBV6-3|NA|TRBJ1-2
CASSYGGALGYTF
TGTGCCAGCAGTTACGGAGGGGCGCTTGGCTACACCTTC
>NA|TRBV6-5|NA|TRBJ2-1
CASSYRSYNEQFF
TGTGCCAGCAGTTATCGTTCCTACAATGAGCAGTTCTTC
>NA|TRBV11-2|TRBD1|TRBJ2-1
CASSWQHRGLSYNEQFF
TGTGCCAGCAGCTGGCAACACAGGGGGCTTTCCTACAATGAGCAGTTCTTC
>NA|TRBV27|TRBD1|TRBJ1-1
CASSLNGRGRSWDTEAFF
TGTGCCAGCAGTTTAAATGGTAGGGGGCGTAGTTGGGACACTGAAGCTTTCTTT
>NA|TRBV6-5|NA|TRBJ2-2
CATLGTPYTGELFF
TGTGCCACACTCGGGACACCCTACACCGGGGAGCTGTTTTTT
>NA|TRBV27|TRBD1|TRBJ2-7
CASSLAGTGSYEQYF
TGTGCCAGCAGTTTGGCCGGGACAGGCTCCTACGAGCAGTACTTC
>NA|TRBV14|TRBD2|TRBJ2-1
CASGRTSGGYNEQFF
TGTGCCAGCGGGAGGACTAGCGGGGGTTACAATGAGCAGTTCTTC
>NA|TRBV2|NA|TRBJ1-2
CASTIEYGYTF
TGTGCCAGCACGATTGAGTATGGCTACACCTTC
>NA|TRBV18|TRBD2|TRBJ2-2
CASSPPASGSSGELFF
TGTGCCAGCTCACCACCGGCTAGCGGGAGTTCCGGGGAGCTGTTTTTT
>NA|TRBV3-1/TRBV3-2|TRBD1|TRBJ1-5
CASSQGTGGVQPQHF
TGTGCCAGCAGCCAGGGGACAGGGGGCGTTCAGCCCCAGCATTTT
>NA|TRBV7-2|TRBD2|TRBJ2-1
CASSPGSGSGRPEQFF
TGTGCCAGCAGCCCCGGTTCGGGGAGCGGGAGGCCCGAGCAGTTCTTC
>NA|TRBV9|TRBD1|TRBJ1-2
CASSARQGGGYTF
TGTGCCAGCAGCGCCAGACAGGGAGGTGGCTACACCTTC
>NA|TRBV3-1/TRBV3-2|TRBD1|TRBJ2-7
CASSQSGTGSYEQYF
TGTGCCAGCAGCCAAAGCGGGACAGGGTCCTACGAGCAGTACTTC
>NA|TRBV5-8|NA|TRBJ1-6
CASEEVWNSPLHF
TGTGCCAGCGAGGAGGTTTGGAATTCACCCCTCCACTTT
>NA|TRBV7-7|NA|TRBJ2-5
CASSLAPSRGETQYF
TGTGCTAGCAGCTTAGCCCCGAGCCGGGGAGAGACCCAGTACTTC
>once|TRBV19|NA|TRBJ1-6
CASTPRGGYNSPLHF
TGTGCCAGTACCCCACGTGGGGGGTATAATTCACCCCTCCACTTT
>NA|TRBV5-1|NA|TRBJ2-3
CASSSLGEVDTQYF
TGCGCCAGCAGCTCCCTGGGGGAGGTAGATACGCAGTATTTT
>NA|TRBV11-2|TRBD2|TRBJ2-7
CASSFSGGPDYEQYF
TGTGCCAGCAGCTTTAGCGGGGGCCCGGACTACGAGCAGTACTTC
>few|TRBV7-2|NA|TRBJ2-7
CASSLSAGTYTTYEQYF
TGTGCCAGCAGCTTATCGGCCGGGACTTATACGACCTACGAGCAGTACTTC
>NA|TRBV28|TRBD2|TRBJ2-7
CASSLTSSGLYEQYF
TGTGCCAGCAGTTTAACGTCTAGCGGGCTCTACGAGCAGTACTTC
>few|TRBV5-1|NA|TRBJ1-1
CASSWRQSMNTEAFF
TGCGCCAGCAGCTGGCGACAGTCCATGAACACTGAAGCTTTCTTT
>NA|TRBV6-5|TRBD1|TRBJ1-6
CASRGTGTNSPLHF
TGTGCCAGCAGGGGGACAGGGACCAATTCACCCCTCCACTTT
>NA|TRBV11-2|TRBD1|TRBJ2-4
CASSSWTGDIQYF
TGTGCCAGCAGCTCCTGGACAGGGGACATTCAGTACTTC
>NA|TRBV5-6|NA|TRBJ2-5
CATSTVRETQYF
TGTGCCACCTCGACTGTTAGAGAGACCCAGTACTTC
>NA|TRBV3-1/TRBV3-2|TRBD1|TRBJ2-7
CASSQVTGSYEQYF
TGTGCCAGCAGCCAAGTGACAGGGTCCTACGAGCAGTACTTC
>once|TRBV5-1|TRBD2|TRBJ2-5
CASSLSDLTSGAETQYF
TGCGCCAGCAGCTTGTCAGACCTGACTAGCGGGGCGGAGACCCAGTACTTC
>NA|TRBV7-9|NA|TRBJ1-2
CASSLEGNGYTF
TGTGCCAGCAGTCTAGAGGGTAATGGCTACACCTTC
>NA|TRBV2|NA|TRBJ1-4
CAIRTTGFFEEKLFF
TGTGCCATCCGCACAACAGGGTTTTTTGAAGAAAAACTGTTTTTT
>NA|TRBV15|NA|TRBJ2-1
CATSRDAPGRSYNEQFF
TGTGCCACCAGCAGAGATGCGCCCGGGAGATCCTACAATGAGCAGTTCTTC
>NA|TRBV27|NA|TRBJ2-1
CASSTSVTSYNEQFF
TGTGCCAGCAGTACTAGTGTCACCTCCTACAATGAGCAGTTCTTC